The 23 T cell receptor beta chains in this list originate from one sample, sequenced in a study of memory CD4+ T cells and cytomegalovirus serostatus. The sort gate was single viable CD3+CD4+CD8-CD45RO+ cells for memory CD4+ T cells. Only in-frame clones appear in the TCRdb table, and some are missing; sequencing was by immunoSEQ multiplex PCR. The sample gives some 35,000 clones, roughly 85% of which show up once; approximately 5% is in the top ten. Material: memory CD4+ T cells from blood. The receptors derive from an adult in good health and CMV-seropositive.

The chain is built from TRBV5-1 and TRBJ2-3; D is undetermined. V shed 1 base and J shed 4 bases, with 7 bases lying between them. The CDR3 has 13 amino acids. Per germline, CDR1 SGHRS and CDR2 YFSETQ. The CDR3 DNA reads as TGCGCCAGCAGCTTGAACTTCGCAGATACGCAGTATTTT. Its protein is CASSLNFADTQYF.

This sequence joins TRBV6-1 and TRBJ2-1, with TRBD1 identical over 9 bases. The CDR3 has 18 amino acids. V lost 4 bases and J lost 6; bases outside the gene matches: 16. Germline V gene sequence: CDR1 MNHNS, CDR2 SASEGT. This CDR3 is CASSGPTGGEARGNEQFF. For the CDR3, the DNA is TGTGCCAGCAGTGGGCCCACAGGGGGCGAAGCTCGGGGCAATGAGCAGTTCTTC.

The chain links TRBV7-9 to TRBJ2-3, with D tentatively TRBD1 (6 bases). The germline V gene has CDR1 SEHNR and CDR2 FQNEAQ (reference sequence). Trimming took 5 bases from V and 0 from J, leaving 12 bases between them. The CDR3 length is 15 residues. CDR3 sequence reads: CASSQGSGSTDTQYF. CDR3 coding DNA: TGTGCCAGCAGCCAGGGGTCTGGAAGCACAGATACGCAGTATTTT.

The genes are TRBV2 and TRBJ2-1, with D unclear. The CDR3 consists of 17 residues. V shed 1 base and J shed 0 bases, with 13 bases lying between them. Per germline, CDR1 SNHLY and CDR2 FYNNEI. The DNA for the CDR3 is TGTGCCAGCAGTGAAGGCCGAGACCCTAACTCCTACAATGAGCAGTTCTTC. Protein product: CASSEGRDPNSYNEQFF. Full variable domain (remainder filled in from reference TRBV2 and TRBJ2-1): EPEVTQTPSHQVTQMGQEVILRCVPISNHLYFYWYRQILGQKVEFLVSFYNNEISEKSEIFDDQFSVERPDGSNFTLKIRSTKLEDSAMYFCASSEGRDPNSYNEQFFGPGTRLTVL.

V is TRBV19 and J is TRBJ1-5; TRBD1 might be the D (5 bases). V lost 6 bases to trimming and J lost 7 bases, with 19 bases between them. There are 15 residues in the CDR3. Germline CDR1 is LNHDA and CDR2 is SQIVND (reference sequence). CDR3 amino acids: CASRLEQGKGQPQHF. CDR3 coding DNA: TGTGCCAGTAGACTGGAGCAGGGAAAGGGCCAGCCCCAGCATTTT.

The V call is TRBV5-1, the J call TRBJ2-3; the D call may be TRBD1 or TRBD2 (5 bases each). Germline V gene sequence: CDR1 SGHRS, CDR2 YFSETQ. With 1 base removed from V and 5 bases from J, the gap between germline ends came to 11 bases. The CDR3 totals 14 residues. In DNA, the CDR3 is TGCGCCAGCAGCTTGATGGGGGTAGGAGATACGCAGTATTTT. Amino acids: CASSLMGVGDTQYF.

In DNA form, the CDR3 reads TGTGCCAGCAGTTCCGGGACTAGCGGGGCCAATGAGCAGTTCTTC. Residues: CASSSGTSGANEQFF. The J gene is TRBJ2-1, the V gene TRBV7-6; 13 nucleotides match TRBD2. The ends lost 6 bases at V and 6 bases at J; junction bases unmatched: 5. CDR3 length: 15 amino acids. From germline, CDR1 is SGHVS and CDR2 FNYEAQ.

The chain has TRBV5-4 and TRBJ1-5; 9 bases map to TRBD1. The junction had 4 bases not matched to a gene; V was cut back by 3 bases and J by 3 bases. Germline lookup yields CDR1 SGHNT and CDR2 YYREEE (reference sequence). The CDR3 runs to 15 residues. CDR3 protein: CASSSGTGINQPQHF. The CDR3 nucleotides are TGTGCCAGCAGCTCGGGGACAGGGATCAATCAGCCCCAGCATTTT.

This clone has more than one count but fewer than ten. The gene calls are TRBV7-6 and TRBJ2-2; TRBD2 aligns across 9 bases. The CDR3 loop spans 16 amino acids. The junction had 7 bases not matched to a gene; V was cut back by 5 bases and J by 3 bases. Looked up from germline, CDR1 is SGHVS and CDR2 is FNYEAQ. As DNA, the CDR3 is TGTGCCAGCAGCGACCGCGGGGGGGGATACACCGGGGAGCTGTTTTTT. Translated, it gives CASSDRGGGYTGELFF.

The CDR3 region is CASSQGAANTEAFF. The CDR3 region has the DNA TGCGCCAGCAGTCAGGGGGCGGCGAACACTGAAGCTTTCTTT. This sequence joins TRBV5-1 and TRBJ1-1; TRBD1 agrees at 8 bases. The length of the CDR3 is 14 residues. J gave up 1 base and V 5 bases, and 4 bases lay outside the gene matches. Per the germline V gene, CDR1 is SGHRS and CDR2 is YFSETQ.

To note about this clone: One junction end disagrees with the germline gene, perhaps due to a read error. The V and J genes are TRBV6-1 and TRBJ1-2; D is possibly TRBD1 (5 bases). CDR1 is MNHNS and CDR2 is SASEGT in the germline V gene. The CDR3 is 11 amino acids. This CDR3 reads CASSLQDSYVF. The CDR3 DNA sequence: TGTGCCAGCAGTCTACAGGACTCTTACGTCTTC.

In this sample, this clone is medium-sized. The V call is TRBV4-2, the J call TRBJ2-2, with 12 bases matching TRBD2. The germline CDR1 and CDR2 sequences are LGHNA and YNFKEQ. The CDR3 totals 18 residues. V lost 2 bases, J lost 4 bases, and 8 bases stayed unmatched. As DNA, the CDR3 is TGTGCCAGCAGCCAATCCTCTAGCGGGAGGGCCCGCACCGGGGAGCTGTTTTTT. Protein sequence: CASSQSSSGRARTGELFF.

This rearrangement joins TRBV5-1 to TRBJ2-1; 16 bases match TRBD2. This CDR3 spans 17 amino acids. Germline CDR1 SGHRS, CDR2 YFSETQ. The V and J ends lost 0 bases and 9 bases, in that order; junction bases with no gene match: 6. This chain's CDR3 is CASSLAAGLAGGSEQFF. The CDR3 DNA reads as TGCGCCAGCAGCTTGGCCGCGGGACTAGCGGGAGGGAGTGAGCAGTTCTTC.

The chain joins TRBV9 to TRBJ2-7; tentatively, D is TRBD2 (6 bases). The germline V gene has CDR1 SGDLS and CDR2 YYNGEE. The CDR3 spans 14 residues. V lost 0 bases to trimming and J lost 5 bases, with 12 bases between them. DNA of the CDR3: TGTGCCAGCAGCGTAGGCGTCAGGGAGGACGAGCAGTACTTC. Translation: CASSVGVREDEQYF.

This clone is a singleton in its sample. This rearrangement joins TRBV5-8 to TRBJ1-4; 9 positions match TRBD1. The length of the CDR3 is 15 residues. Germline values: CDR1 SGHTS, CDR2 YDEGEE. J lost 8 bases, V lost 4 bases, and 9 bases had no gene match. The CDR3 reads CASSQPTGGSEKLFF. CDR3 nucleotide sequence: TGTGCCAGCAGCCAGCCGACAGGGGGTTCGGAAAAACTGTTTTTT.

This sequence joins TRBV5-4 and TRBJ1-5, with TRBD1 as a possible D gene (5 bases). This CDR3 has 13 residues. Trimming pared 4 bases from V and 5 bases from J, leaving 10 bases between. Germline CDR1 reads SGHNT; CDR2 reads YYREEE (reference sequence). CDR3 in amino acids: CASSRGGDQPQHF. CDR3 bases: TGTGCCAGCAGCCGGGGGGGGGATCAGCCCCAGCATTTT.

This chain joins TRBV29-1 and TRBJ2-3; TRBD2 might be the D (5 bases). Germline loops: CDR1 SQVTM, CDR2 ANQGSEA. Trimming left V 1 base short and J 0 bases short, with 11 bases between. CDR3 size: 15 residues. CDR3 sequence reads: CSVEGTPRSTDTQYF. In DNA, the CDR3 is TGCAGCGTTGAAGGGACTCCCCGGAGCACAGATACGCAGTATTTT.

The V gene is TRBV4-2, the J gene TRBJ2-1; D possibly matches TRBD1 or TRBD2 (5 bases each). The CDR3 is 15 amino acids. CDR1 and CDR2 (germline): LGHNA, YNFKEQ. Trimming removed 4 bases at V and 5 bases at J, with 15 bases between. The CDR3 bases are TGTGCCAGCAGCCCCCGGGACGCACCAGACAATGAGCAGTTCTTC. It codes for CASSPRDAPDNEQFF.

The rearrangement joins TRBV5-1 to TRBJ2-5; D is perhaps TRBD1 (6 bases). CDR1 and CDR2 from the germline V gene are SGHRS and YFSETQ. Trimming took 2 bases from V and 2 from J, leaving 13 bases between them. The length of the CDR3 is 15 residues. This CDR3 is CASSLAIGGQETQYF. The CDR3 coding sequence is TGCGCCAGCAGCTTAGCGATAGGGGGACAAGAGACCCAGTACTTC.

This clone was counted a few times. The genes are TRBV7-2 and TRBJ1-3; 7 bases line up with TRBD1. The germline V gene encodes CDR1 SGHTA and CDR2 FQGNSA. This CDR3 is built from 16 residues. Unmatched junction bases numbered 9, after V lost 5 bases and J lost 2 bases. DNA for the CDR3: TGTGCCAGCAGCCTACAAACAGGGGCCCCTGGAAACACCATATATTTT. Translated: CASSLQTGAPGNTIYF.

The chain has TRBV15 and TRBJ2-5; D is uncertain. The V gene lost 2 bases and the J gene lost 2 bases, with 6 bases spanning the gap. The CDR3 extends over 13 amino acids. The germline V gene has CDR1 LNHNV and CDR2 YYDKDF (reference sequence). The CDR3: CATSRRTQETQYF. CDR3 DNA sequence: TGTGCCACCAGCAGACGGACGCAAGAGACCCAGTACTTC.

CDR3 DNA sequence: TGTGCCAGCAGCTTCACGGGACAGGGCCACAATGAGCAGTTCTTC. The encoded protein is CASSFTGQGHNEQFF. The rearrangement joins TRBV11-2 to TRBJ2-1; 9 bases map to TRBD1. This CDR3 has 15 amino acids. After removal of 3 bases from V and 5 bases from J, the junction contained 5 bases not matched to a gene. Germline assignment: CDR1 SGHAT and CDR2 FQNNGV. The entire variable domain, with the rest obtained from reference TRBV11-2 and TRBJ2-1, is as follows: EAGVAQSPRYKIIEKRQSVAFWCNPISGHATLYWYQQILGQGPKLLIQFQNNGVVDDSQLPKDRFSAERLKGVDSTLKIQPAKLEDSAVYLCASSFTGQGHNEQFFGPGTRLTVL.

The chain couples TRBV19 to TRBJ2-6; 7 nucleotides line up with TRBD1. In germline, CDR1 is LNHDA, CDR2 SQIVND (reference sequence). V was clipped by 8 bases and J by 4 bases; unmatched bases: 8. The CDR3 is made up of 15 amino acids. CDR3 in amino acids: CASSTGVGGANVLTF. For the CDR3, the DNA is TGTGCCAGTTCTACAGGGGTCGGCGGGGCCAACGTCCTGACTTTC.